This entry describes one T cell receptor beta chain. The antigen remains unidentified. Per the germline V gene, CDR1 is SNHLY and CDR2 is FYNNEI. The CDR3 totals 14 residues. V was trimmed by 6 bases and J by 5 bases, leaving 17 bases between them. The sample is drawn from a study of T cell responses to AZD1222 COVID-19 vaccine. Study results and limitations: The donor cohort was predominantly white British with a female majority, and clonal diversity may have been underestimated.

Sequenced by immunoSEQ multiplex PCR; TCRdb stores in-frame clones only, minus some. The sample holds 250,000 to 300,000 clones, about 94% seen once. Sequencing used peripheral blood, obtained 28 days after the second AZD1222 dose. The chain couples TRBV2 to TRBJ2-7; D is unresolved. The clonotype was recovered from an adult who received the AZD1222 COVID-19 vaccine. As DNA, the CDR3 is TGTGCCAGCAGGACCGGTGCCCCGGATGACGAGCAGTACTTC. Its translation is CASRTGAPDDEQYF. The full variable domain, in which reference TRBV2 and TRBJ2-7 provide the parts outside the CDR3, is EPEVTQTPSHQVTQMGQEVILRCVPISNHLYFYWYRQILGQKVEFLVSFYNNEISEKSEIFDDQFSVERPDGSNFTLKIRSTKLEDSAMYFCASRTGAPDDEQYFGPGTRLTVT.